This is a list of T cell receptor beta chains from one sample in a study of T cells after posttransplantation cyclophosphamide. Data came from immunoSEQ multiplex PCR; TCRdb stores just in-frame clones and leaves some out. This sample has about 36,000 clones and no singletons, with about 1.2% in the ten largest. The sample was PBMCs. The receptor source for this set is a girl aged 5 to 17 in good health, CMV-negative, and a related stem cell transplant donor. Each CDR3 is given with its conserved first and last residue. A D gene is named only where the DNA matches it firmly. Clone size is stated in some rows and not others, as once, few, many or a class when expanded.

>many|TRBV5-4|TRBD2|TRBJ2-5
CASRKAGGGETQYF
TGTGCCAGCAGAAAAGCGGGAGGAGGAGAGACCCAGTACTTC
>NA|TRBV27|NA|TRBJ1-2
CASSLQANYGYTF
TGTGCCAGCAGCCTACAGGCTAACTATGGCTACACCTTC
>many|TRBV28|NA|TRBJ1-6
CASRPQGGVSPLHF
TGTGCCAGCAGGCCCCAGGGCGGCGTCTCACCCCTCCACTTT
>many|TRBV5-6|TRBD1|TRBJ1-5
CASSFGQDSNQPQHF
TGTGCCAGCAGCTTCGGACAGGATAGCAATCAGCCCCAGCATTTT
>many|TRBV7-8|TRBD1|TRBJ1-5
CASSLGPAPDRGYTSNQPQHF
TGTGCCAGCAGCTTGGGTCCGGCCCCCGACAGGGGATATACTAGCAATCAGCCCCAGCATTTT
>NA|TRBV5-6|NA|TRBJ2-1
CASSPNRDEQFF
TGTGCCAGCAGCCCAAACAGGGATGAGCAGTTCTTC
>few|TRBV18|TRBD1|TRBJ2-7
CASSEGQGLEQYF
TGTGCCAGCTCGGAGGGACAGGGTCTCGAGCAGTACTTC
>many|TRBV10-2|TRBD2|TRBJ2-3
CASRLAGEMQYF
TGCGCCAGTAGGCTAGCGGGAGAAATGCAGTATTTT
>many|TRBV28|NA|TRBJ1-5
CASSSDRLHNQPQHF
TGTGCCAGCAGTTCCGACAGACTTCACAATCAGCCCCAGCATTTT
>few|TRBV10-2|NA|TRBJ2-7
CASNGGNEQYF
TGCGCCAGCAACGGCGGTAACGAGCAGTACTTC
>many|TRBV7-6|TRBD2|TRBJ2-2
CASSSTSGNTGELFF
TGTGCCAGCAGCTCGACTAGCGGGAACACCGGGGAGCTGTTTTTT
>many|TRBV15|NA|TRBJ2-7
CATSRERAAYEQYF
TGTGCCACCAGCAGAGAGCGGGCGGCCTACGAGCAGTACTTC
>many|TRBV9|TRBD1|TRBJ1-1
CASSPRQGPMAFF
TGTGCCAGCAGCCCCAGACAGGGCCCTATGGCTTTCTTT
>many|TRBV2|NA|TRBJ2-3
CASKRQVTDTQYF
TGTGCCAGCAAACGACAGGTCACAGATACGCAGTATTTT
>many|TRBV5-1|NA|TRBJ1-5
CASMAGEGQPQHF
TGCGCCAGCATGGCAGGGGAAGGTCAGCCCCAGCATTTT
>few|TRBV9|NA|TRBJ1-6
CASSVVGGAPLHF
TGTGCCAGCAGCGTAGTGGGCGGGGCACCCCTCCACTTT
>few|TRBV7-2|TRBD2|TRBJ2-1
CASTEVSGSVDEQFF
TGTGCCAGCACTGAGGTTAGCGGGAGTGTCGATGAGCAGTTCTTC
>many|TRBV5-6|NA|TRBJ2-7
CASSLAGEQYF
TGTGCCAGCAGCTTGGCGGGCGAGCAGTACTTC
>many|TRBV5-1|TRBD1|TRBJ1-4
CASSLQGAREKLFF
TGCGCCAGCAGCTTACAGGGGGCGCGGGAAAAACTGTTTTTT
>few|TRBV29-1|TRBD1|TRBJ2-1
CSGSHPGQGANEQFF
TGCAGCGGAAGCCATCCGGGACAGGGGGCCAATGAGCAGTTCTTC
>many|TRBV5-5|NA|TRBJ1-2
CASSLLGVGGADYGYTF
TGTGCCAGCAGCTTGTTGGGGGTTGGAGGGGCTGACTATGGCTACACCTTC
>few|TRBV5-1|TRBD2|TRBJ2-1
CASSGGTTNEQFF
TGCGCCAGCAGCGGCGGGACTACCAATGAGCAGTTCTTC
>many|TRBV29-1|NA|TRBJ1-1
CSVPGYAEAFF
TGCAGCGTTCCAGGGTACGCTGAAGCTTTCTTT
>many|TRBV10-1|TRBD2|TRBJ2-3
CASHSGYTDTQYF
TGCGCCAGTCATAGCGGGTACACAGATACGCAGTATTTT
>many|TRBV6-1|TRBD1|TRBJ1-1
CASSKDRGTEAFF
TGTGCCAGCAGTAAAGACAGGGGGACTGAAGCTTTCTTT
>many|TRBV5-1|TRBD1|TRBJ1-2
CASSPGQGDYGYTF
TGCGCCAGCAGCCCCGGACAGGGGGACTATGGCTACACCTTC
>NA|TRBV25-1|TRBD1|TRBJ1-5
CASRGTGINQPQHF
TGTGCCAGCAGGGGGACAGGGATCAATCAGCCCCAGCATTTT
>many|TRBV6-1|TRBD2|TRBJ2-5
CASSETAGGGETQYF
TGTGCCAGCAGTGAAACGGCGGGAGGGGGAGAGACCCAGTACTTC
>many|TRBV6-1|NA|TRBJ1-5
CASSEVRTLKIQPQHF
TGTGCCAGCAGTGAAGTGCGGACACTCAAAATTCAGCCCCAGCATTTT
>NA|TRBV29-1|NA|TRBJ2-7
CSVVTARYEQYF
TGCAGCGTTGTGACAGCGAGATACGAGCAGTACTTC
>few|TRBV28|TRBD1|TRBJ2-1
CASSLQGVGEQFF
TGTGCCAGCAGTTTACAGGGGGTGGGTGAGCAGTTCTTC
>many|TRBV28|NA|TRBJ1-2
CASNLLDRPYGYTF
TGTGCCAGCAACCTCCTTGACAGGCCGTATGGCTACACCTTC
>NA|TRBV6-1|TRBD1|TRBJ1-2
CASSQDRGWGYTF
TGTGCCAGCTCCCAAGACAGGGGTTGGGGCTACACCTTC
>many|TRBV4-2|TRBD2|TRBJ2-1
CASSQESGRAFNEQFF
TGTGCCAGCAGCCAAGAGAGCGGGAGGGCCTTCAATGAGCAGTTCTTC
>many|TRBV7-9|TRBD1|TRBJ2-7
CASSSRQGKFHEQYF
TGTGCCAGCAGCTCCCGACAGGGGAAGTTCCACGAGCAGTACTTC
>few|TRBV27|NA|TRBJ2-3
CASSLRGTDTQYF
TGTGCCAGCAGTCTCAGGGGCACAGATACGCAGTATTTT
>few|TRBV21-1|NA|TRBJ2-5
CASSRLASEETQYF
TGTGCCAGCAGCAGACTAGCGTCAGAAGAGACCCAGTACTTC
>many|TRBV6-6|TRBD2|TRBJ2-1
CASSPVTSGYNEQFF
TGTGCCAGCAGTCCCGTGACTAGCGGCTACAATGAGCAGTTCTTC
>many|TRBV6-6|NA|TRBJ1-1
CASSYRDEAFF
TGTGCCAGCAGTTACCGGGATGAAGCTTTCTTT
>NA|TRBV7-2|NA|TRBJ1-4
CASSLGPRGFNEKLFF
TGTGCCAGCAGCTTAGGCCCGCGGGGTTTTAATGAAAAACTGTTTTTT
>many|TRBV25-1|TRBD1|TRBJ1-1
CASSDMEQGISYTEAFF
TGTGCCAGCAGTGATATGGAACAGGGGATAAGTTACACTGAAGCTTTCTTT
>many|TRBV10-2|NA|TRBJ2-7
CASSGREQYF
TGCGCCAGCAGTGGGAGGGAGCAGTACTTC
>many|TRBV7-8|NA|TRBJ1-1
CASSETYMNTEAFF
TGTGCCAGCAGCGAAACATATATGAACACTGAAGCTTTCTTT
>many|TRBV10-3|NA|TRBJ1-2
CAITQGTYGYTF
TGTGCCATCACCCAGGGGACCTATGGCTACACCTTC
>many|TRBV29-1|TRBD1|TRBJ1-1
CSGTGTGGGKAFF
TGCAGCGGTACCGGGACAGGGGGCGGGAAGGCTTTCTTT
>NA|TRBV29-1|TRBD2|TRBJ2-5
CSVTGLAGGREETQYF
TGCAGCGTGACGGGACTAGCGGGAGGCCGGGAAGAGACCCAGTACTTC
>few|TRBV19|NA|TRBJ1-2
CASSIAGAGYTF
TGTGCCAGTAGTATAGCAGGGGCCGGCTACACCTTC
>few|TRBV4-1|TRBD1|TRBJ1-6
CASSPETGNNSPLHF
TGCGCCAGCAGCCCGGAGACAGGGAATAATTCACCCCTCCACTTT
>many|TRBV12-5|TRBD2|TRBJ2-5
CASGAGGYETQYF
TGTGCTAGTGGTGCCGGGGGGTACGAGACCCAGTACTTC
>many|TRBV18|TRBD2|TRBJ2-2
CASSPPRIAGDTGELFF
TGTGCCAGCTCACCACCGAGGATAGCGGGAGACACCGGGGAGCTGTTTTTT
>few|TRBV19|NA|TRBJ1-2
CASSISRGSINYYGYTF
TGTGCCAGTAGTATCTCTCGGGGTTCTATCAACTACTATGGCTACACCTTC
>many|TRBV7-6|NA|TRBJ2-2
CASSQNYRGGVGGELFF
TGTGCCAGCAGCCAAAATTACCGAGGGGGAGTCGGCGGGGAGCTGTTTTTT
>NA|TRBV4-1|NA|TRBJ2-7
CASSQEGEGFGLSYEQYF
TGCGCCAGCAGCCAAGAAGGCGAGGGTTTCGGTTTATCCTACGAGCAGTACTTC
>few|TRBV6-5|TRBD1|TRBJ2-7
CASSSGTGFYEQYF
TGTGCCAGCAGTTCCGGGACAGGTTTCTACGAGCAGTACTTC
>many|TRBV11-2|TRBD1|TRBJ1-1
CASSSSGGTEAFF
TGTGCCAGCAGCTCCTCAGGGGGCACTGAAGCTTTCTTT
>many|TRBV27|NA|TRBJ1-6
CASSLSIPPGRGSPLHF
TGTGCCAGCAGTTTATCGATCCCCCCAGGACGGGGGTCACCCCTCCACTTT
>many|TRBV4-1|TRBD2|TRBJ2-1
CASSQEDTGGPGNEQFF
TGCGCCAGCAGCCAAGAGGACACGGGAGGGCCCGGCAATGAGCAGTTCTTC
>many|TRBV6-1|NA|TRBJ1-1
CASSEPRGWSTEAFF
TGTGCCAGCAGTGAACCTAGGGGCTGGAGCACTGAAGCTTTCTTT
>few|TRBV28|TRBD1|TRBJ2-7
CASSFGQGLTYEQYF
TGTGCCAGCAGTTTCGGACAGGGGCTTACCTACGAGCAGTACTTC
>NA|TRBV7-9|TRBD2|TRBJ2-3
CASSSRGEDTQYF
TGTGCCAGCAGCTCCCGGGGGGAAGATACGCAGTATTTT